This T cell receptor (beta chain) came from a study of T cells in Graves' hyperthyroidism and ophthalmopathy. In this sample, this clonotype turned up a few times. From RNA transcripts, TCR beta CDR3 regions were amplified. The primer set for the first-round RT-PCR of the TCR CDR3 was HTBI. TCRdb independently ran MiXCR on the multiplex PCR reads; one entry per CDR3 protein. In the table there are 350,000 to 400,000 distinct CDR3 sequences, 15% of which are singletons. This receptor was obtained from a woman younger than 45 with Graves' hyperthyroidism. What was sequenced was blood.

The CDR3 DNA is TGTGCCAGCAGTGCTGCCTCTGGGGCCAACGTCCTGACTTTC. This encodes CASSAASGANVLTF. The rearrangement uses TRBV2 and TRBJ2-6; D unclear. This CDR3 has 14 amino acids. Germline-derived CDR1 and CDR2 are SNHLY and FYNNEI. V was trimmed by 4 bases and J by 0 bases, leaving 4 bases between them.